Below, 29 T cell receptor beta chains from the same sample are listed, as sequenced in a study of shared clonotypes between healthy human individuals. Profiled with immunoSEQ multiplex PCR; TCRdb holds only in-frame clones, not every one. Altogether about 2,500,000 clones are present, 90% to 95% being singletons, with the ten largest covering roughly 0.14%. The material sequenced was naive CD4+ T cells sorted from blood. Sample subset: CD45RA+ positively selected. The receptors stem from a man aged 18 to 29 in good health.

The J gene is TRBJ1-2, the V gene TRBV14; a weak D match, TRBD1 (6 bases). V was shortened by 4 bases and J by 0 bases, with 18 bases between the two germline ends. This CDR3 comprises 17 residues. The V gene's germline CDR1 is SGHDN and CDR2 FVKESK. The CDR3: CASSRSLPGATNYGYTF. The CDR3 DNA follows: TGTGCCAGCAGCCGAAGTCTCCCGGGGGCGACTAACTATGGCTACACCTTC.

The chain employs TRBV5-4 and TRBJ2-7, with a weak D call TRBD2 (5 bases). V was trimmed by 4 bases and J by 0 bases, leaving 5 bases between them. This CDR3 is built from 12 residues. Germline CDR1 reads SGHNT; CDR2 reads YYREEE (reference sequence). CDR3 DNA: TGTGCCAGCAGCCGGGGCTCCTACGAGCAGTACTTC. This sequence encodes CASSRGSYEQYF.

In regard to this clone: Other DNA sequences in the same sample also yield this CDR3. The chain uses TRBV7-2 and TRBJ1-5; D might be TRBD1 (5 bases). Trimming removed 3 bases at V and 5 bases at J, with 8 bases between. The germline CDR1 and CDR2 sequences are SGHTA and FQGNSA. The CDR3 is 13 amino acids. This CDR3 is CASSLQGDQPQHF. CDR3 sequence (DNA): TGTGCCAGCAGCTTGCAGGGTGATCAGCCCCAGCATTTT.

The chain recombines TRBV10-3 with TRBJ1-5; 9 nucleotides match TRBD1. CDR3 length: 17 amino acids. CDR1 and CDR2 (germline): ENHRY, SYGVKD. Trimming took 10 bases from V and 0 from J; bases not matched to a gene: 13. CDR3 residues: CATLKTPGQGSNQPQHF. CDR3 nucleotide sequence: TGTGCCACCCTTAAAACCCCGGGACAGGGTAGCAATCAGCCCCAGCATTTT.

The rearrangement uses TRBV4-1 and TRBJ2-7; TRBD2 is a possible D gene (5 bases). The ends were cut back, 2 bases at V and 2 bases at J, with 16 bases in the middle. CDR1 is MGHRA and CDR2 is YSYEKL in the germline V gene. The CDR3 consists of 16 residues. CDR3 in amino acids: CASSQWGPSLTYEQYF. DNA of the CDR3: TGCGCCAGCAGCCAATGGGGTCCTAGCCTTACCTACGAGCAGTACTTC.

The V gene is TRBV11-2, the J gene TRBJ2-2, with 9 nucleotides matching TRBD2. The CDR3 loop spans 15 amino acids. J was trimmed by 3 bases and V by 5 bases; bases with no gene match: 4. Looked up from germline, CDR1 is SGHAT and CDR2 is FQNNGV. DNA for the CDR3: TGTGCCAGCAGCCCTATAGCGGGAGACACCGGGGAGCTGTTTTTT. Translation: CASSPIAGDTGELFF.

Notes on this clone: Other DNA sequences within the sample encode an identical CDR3. V is TRBV5-1 and J is TRBJ1-1; no definite D call. V was cut by 0 bases and J by 2 bases, with 8 bases left in between. The CDR3 sequence is 14 residues long. Germline values: CDR1 SGHRS, CDR2 YFSETQ. The CDR3 reads CASSLEPPNTEAFF. The CDR3 region has the DNA TGCGCCAGCAGCTTGGAGCCCCCTAACACTGAAGCTTTCTTT.

This clone was seen once. The chain is built from TRBV18 and TRBJ1-5; the match to TRBD1 covers 9 bases. V shed 3 bases, J shed 1 base, and the junction held 4 bases outside the gene matches. The CDR3 extends over 16 amino acids. Germline loops: CDR1 KGHSH, CDR2 LQKENI. The chain's CDR3 is CASSPGQGISNQPQHF. The CDR3 nucleotides read TGTGCCAGCTCACCCGGACAGGGGATAAGCAATCAGCCCCAGCATTTT.

The chain has TRBV10-3 and TRBJ1-5; D not certain. The germline V gene has CDR1 ENHRY and CDR2 SYGVKD. The germline V and J ends were trimmed by 5 bases and 3 bases, with 11 bases remaining between them. The CDR3 has 14 residues. This chain's CDR3 is CAISQVGNNQPQHF. The CDR3 DNA reads TGTGCCATCAGTCAGGTAGGGAACAATCAGCCCCAGCATTTT.

V usage is TRBV29-1 and J usage is TRBJ2-2, with TRBD1 as a possible D gene (5 bases). This CDR3 spans 13 amino acids. Germline-derived CDR1 and CDR2 are SQVTM and ANQGSEA. The ends were cut back, 6 bases at V and 6 bases at J, with 14 bases in the middle. The CDR3 sequence is CSVKNRLAGELFF. The CDR3 DNA reads TGCAGCGTGAAAAACAGGTTGGCCGGGGAGCTGTTTTTT.

The J gene is TRBJ2-7, the V gene TRBV2; TRBD1 agrees at 10 bases. J was trimmed by 6 bases and V by 7 bases; bases with no gene match: 9. In germline, CDR1 is SNHLY, CDR2 FYNNEI. The CDR3 length is 14 residues. For the CDR3, the DNA is TGTGCCAGCAACTTTGACAGGGGGCGCGGCGAGCAGTACTTC. This codes for CASNFDRGRGEQYF.

This chain links TRBV2 with TRBJ2-1; a weak D match, TRBD2 (6 bases). CDR3 size: 15 residues. Germline-derived CDR1 and CDR2 are SNHLY and FYNNEI. V gave up 4 bases and J gave up 2 bases, with 12 bases separating them. CDR3 nucleotide sequence: TGTGCCAGCAGTGGGGACTGGAGCCCCTACAATGAGCAGTTCTTC. Translation: CASSGDWSPYNEQFF.

Concerning this clone: The sample contains more than one DNA sequence encoding this CDR3. This chain joins TRBV11-2 and TRBJ2-7, with TRBD1 as a possible D gene (6 bases). The CDR3 spans 14 residues. The germline V gene encodes CDR1 SGHAT and CDR2 FQNNGV. Trimming took off 5 bases at V and 4 bases at J, with 15 bases between the two ends. The CDR3 DNA sequence: TGTGCCAGCAGCCCTAGTACAGGGAAATACGAGCAGTACTTC. Its translation is CASSPSTGKYEQYF.

CDR3: CASSRGSEGYTF. The CDR3 DNA is TGTGCCAGCAGCCGCGGCTCTGAAGGCTACACCTTC. The chain combines TRBV6-5 with TRBJ1-2; D gene ambiguous. Looked up from germline, CDR1 is MNHEY and CDR2 is SVGAGI. This CDR3 region has 12 residues. The V end was cut by 6 bases, the J end by 8 bases, with 13 bases between.

The chain links TRBV5-6 to TRBJ1-1; 7 nucleotides line up with TRBD1. CDR1 SGHDT and CDR2 YYEEEE come from the germline V gene. Unmatched junction bases numbered 11, after V lost 0 bases and J lost 0 bases. This CDR3 comprises 18 residues. The CDR3 here is CASSLGSPGQTLNTEAFF. The CDR3 coding sequence is TGTGCCAGCAGCTTGGGATCCCCGGGACAGACTCTGAACACTGAAGCTTTCTTT. The full variable domain, with the rest looked up from reference TRBV5-6 and TRBJ1-1, is DAGVTQSPTHLIKTRGQQVTLRCSPKSGHDTVSWYQQALGQGPQFIFQYYEEEERQRGNFPDRFSGHQFPNYSSELNVNALLLGDSALYLCASSLGSPGQTLNTEAFFGQGTRLTVV.

This clone appeared a few times. The sample holds other DNA sequences that translate to the same CDR3. The J gene is TRBJ1-6, the V gene TRBV6-5, with D hard to call. This CDR3 is 12 amino acids long. The V and J ends lost 0 bases and 7 bases respectively, with 1 base between them. Germline V CDR1 and CDR2: MNHEY, SVGAGI. The CDR3 nucleotides are TGTGCCAGCAGTTACTCGAATTCACCCCTCCACTTT. Protein product: CASSYSNSPLHF.

The V and J genes are TRBV7-9 and TRBJ2-5; TRBD2 matches 11 bases. CDR1 and CDR2 (germline): SEHNR, FQNEAQ (reference sequence). This CDR3 has 17 amino acids. With 5 bases clipped from V and 0 bases from J, the junction kept 8 bases outside the gene matches. The CDR3 DNA follows: TGTGCCAGCAGCATCGGGACTAGCGGTTGGTACCAAGAGACCCAGTACTTC. Its translation is CASSIGTSGWYQETQYF. The full variable domain, rest sourced from reference TRBV7-9 and TRBJ2-5, is DTGVSQNPRHKITKRGQNVTFRCDPISEHNRLYWYRQTLGQGPEFLTYFQNEAQLEKSRLLSDRFSAERPKGSFSTLEIQRTEQGDSAMYLCASSIGTSGWYQETQYFGPGTRLLVL.

The chain links TRBV6-5 to TRBJ2-7, with D possibly matching TRBD2 (7 bases). This CDR3 is 15 amino acids long. CDR1 is MNHEY and CDR2 is SVGAGI in the germline V gene. Trimming took 5 bases from V and 2 from J, leaving 16 bases between them. CDR3 sequence (DNA): TGTGCCAGCAGTCTCAGCGGGACACTCCCCTACGAGCAGTACTTC. This translates into CASSLSGTLPYEQYF.

This chain connects TRBV5-6 to TRBJ1-2; TRBD1 matches at 8 bases. Germline V gene lookup returns CDR1 SGHDT and CDR2 YYEEEE. This CDR3 spans 15 amino acids. J gave up 4 bases and V 4 bases, and 9 bases lay outside the gene matches. The DNA for the CDR3 is TGTGCCAGCAGCCAACAGGACAGGGTCTTCTATGGCTACACCTTC. Translation gives CASSQQDRVFYGYTF.

This clone showed up just a few times. J is TRBJ1-5 and V is TRBV19; D gene unclear. CDR1 and CDR2 from the germline V gene are LNHDA and SQIVND (reference sequence). Trimming shortened V by 2 bases and J by 6 bases, and 8 bases separated the two germline ends. The CDR3 consists of 13 residues. The CDR3 coding sequence is TGTGCCAGTAGTATAACCTCAGGTCAGCCCCAGCATTTT. Encoded protein: CASSITSGQPQHF. The complete variable domain, with remaining parts taken from reference TRBV19 and TRBJ1-5, reads DGGITQSPKYLFRKEGQNVTLSCEQNLNHDAMYWYRQDPGQGLRLIYYSQIVNDFQKGDIAEGYSVSREKKESFPLTVTSAQKNPTAFYLCASSITSGQPQHFGDGTRLSIL.

The V and J genes are TRBV7-2 and TRBJ1-2, with a possible D match to TRBD1 (5 bases). Trimming pared 6 bases from V and 0 bases from J, leaving 8 bases between. The CDR3 runs to 13 residues. In germline, CDR1 is SGHTA, CDR2 FQGNSA. The CDR3 DNA follows: TGTGCCAGCAGGGCGGGACCTAACTATGGCTACACCTTC. Protein sequence: CASRAGPNYGYTF.

The chain links TRBV10-1 to TRBJ2-1, with 8 positions matching TRBD2. This CDR3 is 13 amino acids long. CDR1 and CDR2 from the germline V gene are WNHNN and SYGVQD (reference sequence). After removal of 7 bases from V and 7 bases from J, the junction contained 6 bases not matched to a gene. The DNA for the CDR3 is TGCGCCAGCACTGGCGGGGGGTCAAATGAGCAGTTCTTC. It translates to CASTGGGSNEQFF.

The J gene is TRBJ2-7, the V gene TRBV6-5; 7 bases map to TRBD1. The J segment lost 3 bases and the V segment lost 3 bases, leaving 8 bases of the junction unmatched. Germline V CDR1 and CDR2: MNHEY, SVGAGI. The CDR3 runs 15 residues. This CDR3 reads CASSYVSDRDYEQYF. CDR3 in DNA: TGTGCCAGCAGTTATGTTAGTGACAGGGACTACGAGCAGTACTTC.

This rearrangement joins TRBV28 to TRBJ1-5; tentative D call: TRBD1 (6 bases). Trimming left V 6 bases short and J 2 bases short, with 14 bases between. Germline CDR1 and CDR2: MDHEN and SYDVKM. This CDR3 region has 15 residues. The CDR3 DNA sequence: TGTGCCAGCAGCTCCGGGACATTGGGCAATCAGCCCCAGCATTTT. It codes for CASSSGTLGNQPQHF.

This sequence joins TRBV15 and TRBJ1-5; D not certain. CDR3 size: 13 residues. Between the trimmed V and J ends, which lost 5 bases and 6 bases, there was a span of 11 bases. The germline V gene has CDR1 LNHNV and CDR2 YYDKDF (reference sequence). CDR3 coding DNA: TGTGCCACCAGCCGTGGCCGGGGTCAGCCCCAGCATTTT. Its translation is CATSRGRGQPQHF.

This chain links TRBV9 with TRBJ2-5, with 7 bases matching TRBD1. The germline V gene has CDR1 SGDLS and CDR2 YYNGEE. Losses at the gene ends were 3 bases for V and 5 bases for J; bases not matched to a gene: 10. This CDR3 contains 15 residues. This chain's CDR3 is CASSAYRGRGETQYF. DNA for the CDR3: TGTGCCAGCAGCGCGTACAGGGGTAGGGGTGAGACCCAGTACTTC.

Only a few counts were recorded for this clone. This sequence joins TRBV18 and TRBJ1-1, with 7 positions matching TRBD1. There are 13 residues in the CDR3. V gave up 4 bases and J gave up 4 bases; unmatched junction bases: 3. Germline CDR1 KGHSH, CDR2 LQKENI. As DNA, the CDR3 is TGTGCCAGCTCACAGACAGGGCGCACTGAAGCTTTCTTT. The encoded protein is CASSQTGRTEAFF.

This rearrangement joins TRBV15 to TRBJ2-3; D might be TRBD2 (5 bases). The V gene's germline CDR1 is LNHNV and CDR2 YYDKDF (reference sequence). V was pared by 4 bases and J by 4 bases, with 12 bases between. The CDR3 runs 14 residues. CDR3 amino acids: CATSIGLSADTQYF. CDR3 nucleotide sequence: TGTGCCACCAGCATCGGACTTTCGGCAGATACGCAGTATTTT.

This clone came up once. V gene TRBV9 combines with J gene TRBJ2-3, with D possibly matching TRBD2 (6 bases). The germline V and J ends were trimmed by 0 bases and 3 bases, with 14 bases remaining between them. Germline V gives CDR1 SGDLS, CDR2 YYNGEE. The CDR3 is 16 amino acids. The CDR3 is CASSVGTGSRTDTQYF. DNA of the CDR3: TGTGCCAGCAGCGTAGGAACCGGGAGTAGGACAGATACGCAGTATTTT.